The entry below describes one T cell receptor beta chain. Its antigen is currently unknown. These data belong to a study of cytomegalovirus exposure and HLA in healthy donors. Study-level points and caveats: Later, an analysis showed that TCR beta chains associated with HLA were more clonally expanded than others that were equally common. Among the sequence variants, a highly shared cluster was likely an artifact of sequencing.

It was healthy bone marrow donors who served as donors. A multiplex PCR was run with 60 Vbeta primers and 13 Jbeta primers. Sequenced by immunoSEQ multiplex PCR; TCRdb stores in-frame clones only, minus some. This sample has about 140,000 clones, with around 65% found just once. This CDR3 comprises 13 residues. V dropped 5 bases and J dropped 3 bases, with 14 bases sitting between them. From germline, CDR1 is GTSNPN and CDR2 SVGIG (reference sequence). Source material: PBMCs. The V call is TRBV30, the J call TRBJ2-7; D is perhaps TRBD1 (7 bases). The source of this sequence is a male donor in good health and CMV-seronegative. Here the CDR3 reads CAWAGQIGYEQYF. CDR3 coding DNA: TGTGCCTGGGCGGGACAGATAGGCTACGAGCAGTACTTC.